Below, 31 T cell receptor beta chains from the same sample are listed, as sequenced in a study of regulatory T cells in long-lasting Graves disease. Arm-PCR with iRepertoire HTBI primers amplified the CDR3 regions for these TCR beta libraries. TCRdb re-analysed the multiplex PCR reads in MiXCR, keeping a single row per CDR3 protein. The sample shows about 220,000 distinct CDR3 sequences, roughly 19% of them seen only once. Time point noted: newly diagnosed GD, antithyroid drugs for less than 3 months. There was RNA extracted from PBMCs, and the TCR library was made from it. These data were likewise used in another study, on T cells in Graves' hyperthyroidism and ophthalmopathy.

The source material was peripheral blood mononuclear cells (PBMCs), sampled at new diagnosis, from a patient treated with antithyroid drugs. The source is a woman aged 25 to 39 with Graves disease.

The rearrangement uses TRBV5-1 and TRBJ2-7, with TRBD2 matching over 7 bases. The CDR3 is made up of 16 amino acids. The J segment lost 0 bases and the V segment lost 4 bases, leaving 10 bases of the junction unmatched. Germline V gene sequence: CDR1 SGHRS, CDR2 YFSETQ. DNA of the CDR3: TGCGCCAGCAGCGCCCTGGGGGGGGACTACTCCTACGAGCAGTACTTC. Amino acids: CASSALGGDYSYEQYF.

This clonotype was counted many times. The rearrangement links TRBV19 to TRBJ1-2, with a possible D match to TRBD1 (5 bases). Germline values: CDR1 LNHDA, CDR2 SQIVND (reference sequence). Trimming pared 7 bases from V and 5 bases from J, leaving 17 bases between. This CDR3 has 14 residues. For the CDR3, the DNA is TGTGCCAGTAAAACCGCGGACACAGAGTATGGCTACACCTTC. It yields the protein CASKTADTEYGYTF. Together with reference TRBV19 and TRBJ1-2, the CDR3 gives the full variable domain: DGGITQSPKYLFRKEGQNVTLSCEQNLNHDAMYWYRQDPGQGLRLIYYSQIVNDFQKGDIAEGYSVSREKKESFPLTVTSAQKNPTAFYLCASKTADTEYGYTFGSGTRLTVV.

The chain uses TRBV2 and TRBJ2-3; 10 bases match TRBD2. This CDR3 has 18 residues. CDR1 and CDR2 from the germline V gene are SNHLY and FYNNEI. V lost 0 bases, J lost 0 bases, and 6 bases stayed unmatched. CDR3 sequence reads: CASSEAVLAGTSTDTQYF. CDR3 bases: TGTGCCAGCAGTGAAGCTGTACTAGCGGGGACTAGCACAGATACGCAGTATTTT.

Notes on this clonotype: Since a far larger clone is one base different, this is likely a read error. This chain joins TRBV12-3 or TRBV12-4 and TRBJ2-4, with 7 positions matching TRBD1. The J call may not be correct, given that the DNA end is closer to TRBJ2-5. The CDR3 consists of 14 residues. The CDR3 DNA follows: TGTGTCAGCAGTTTCGACAGGGACGGAGAGACCCAGTACTTC. The encoded protein is CVSSFDRDGETQYF.

With regard to this clonotype: A single base separates this from a much larger clone, so it may be a read error. J is TRBJ2-3 and V is TRBV4-1; a weak D match, TRBD2 (5 bases). The CDR3 extends over 13 amino acids. The germline V gene encodes CDR1 MGHRA and CDR2 YSYEKL. The CDR3 DNA is TGCGCCAGCAGCCAGTACGGGATAGATAGGCAGTATTTT. Translating gives CASSQYGIDRQYF.

This clonotype was recorded at least ten times. The chain uses TRBV6-1 and TRBJ2-2; 7 bases agree with TRBD2. V shed 6 bases, J shed 4 bases, and the junction held 11 bases outside the gene matches. The germline gives CDR1 MNHNS, CDR2 SASEGT. This CDR3 contains 16 residues. The CDR3 reads CASRGGADKATGELFF. The CDR3 DNA reads as TGTGCCAGCAGGGGAGGGGCTGACAAGGCCACCGGGGAGCTGTTTTTT.

This clonotype was counted ten times or more. The chain's CDR3 is CASRESGVGTQYF. The CDR3 nucleotides are TGTGCCAGCAGGGAGAGCGGGGTGGGGACCCAGTACTTC. This rearrangement joins TRBV6-1 to TRBJ2-5; 7 positions agree with TRBD2. The CDR3 has 13 amino acids. The ends lost 6 bases at V and 7 bases at J; junction bases unmatched: 8. Per the germline V gene, CDR1 is MNHNS and CDR2 is SASEGT.

Points on this clonotype: This could be a read error, since a much larger clone is one nucleotide away. V and J are TRBV5-5 and TRBJ1-2, with D tentatively TRBD1 (5 bases). This CDR3 comprises 16 residues. Germline V gene lookup returns CDR1 SGHKS and CDR2 YYEKEE (reference sequence). V lost 2 bases, J lost 2 bases, and 16 bases lay in between. CDR3 region: CASSFGPPGPNYGYTF. CDR3 DNA sequence: TGTGCCAGCAGCTTCGGACCCCCGGGACCCAACTATGGCTACACCTTC.

This clonotype has only a few counts. The rearrangement uses TRBV29-1 and TRBJ1-3; TRBD1 might be the D (6 bases). The CDR3 extends over 14 amino acids. The V end was cut by 5 bases, the J end by 0 bases, with 11 bases between. The germline V gene has CDR1 SQVTM and CDR2 ANQGSEA. The DNA for the CDR3 is TGCAGCGTTACCTGGACAGCCTCTGGAAACACCATATATTTT. Translating gives CSVTWTASGNTIYF.

This clonotype was recorded many times. The chain carries TRBV7-6 and TRBJ1-6; D is perhaps TRBD1 (5 bases). CDR1 is SGHVS, CDR2 FNYEAQ, per germline. Trimming pared 6 bases from V and 7 bases from J, leaving 13 bases between. This CDR3 contains 14 residues. The CDR3 nucleotides read TGTGCCAGCAGTGGACGGGGACCGAATTCACCCCTCCACTTT. Its translation: CASSGRGPNSPLHF.

This clonotype was detected many times. The rearrangement links TRBV9 to TRBJ2-2, with a possible D match to TRBD1 (5 bases). V lost 0 bases and J 1 base, leaving 13 bases between the germline ends. Germline V lookup: CDR1 SGDLS, CDR2 YYNGEE. The CDR3 extends over 17 amino acids. The CDR3: CASSVALGRRNTGELFF. DNA for the CDR3: TGTGCCAGCAGCGTAGCGCTGGGGCGCCGGAACACCGGGGAGCTGTTTTTT. Supplemented by reference TRBV9 and TRBJ2-2, the full variable domain reads DSGVTQTPKHLITATGQRVTLRCSPRSGDLSVYWYQQSLDQGLQFLIQYYNGEERAKGNILERFSAQQFPDLHSELNLSSLELGDSALYFCASSVALGRRNTGELFFGEGSRLTVL.

The chain has TRBV28 and TRBJ1-1, with D perhaps matching TRBD1 (5 bases). Germline V gives CDR1 MDHEN, CDR2 SYDVKM. V gave up 6 bases and J gave up 0 bases, with 11 bases separating them. This CDR3 spans 14 amino acids. For the CDR3, the DNA is TGTGCCAGCAGGGGCGGGACGCTGAACACTGAAGCTTTCTTT. Protein: CASRGGTLNTEAFF.

Ten or more counts support this clonotype. V usage is TRBV6-1 and J usage is TRBJ1-3; TRBD1 matches at 9 bases. Trimming removed 6 bases from V and 1 base from J; junction bases left unmatched: 4. The germline CDR1 and CDR2 sequences are MNHNS and SASEGT. CDR3 length equals 15 residues. The CDR3 sequence: CASREQGASGNTIYF. CDR3 coding DNA: TGTGCCAGCAGGGAACAGGGGGCATCTGGAAACACCATATATTTT.

Note on this clonotype: A read error may be the cause here, since a much bigger clone is one base away. Without the conserved terminal phenylalanine or tryptophan, this CDR3 likely stems from a read error. The V call is TRBV28, the J call TRBJ1-3, with D possibly being TRBD1 (5 bases). There are 16 residues in the CDR3. Germline V gives CDR1 MDHEN, CDR2 SYDVKM. V shed 3 bases and J shed 0 bases, with 12 bases lying between them. The CDR3 DNA is TGTGCCAGCAGTTTTTTTGGGGGGAGCTCTGGAAACACCATATATTCT. This encodes CASSFFGGSSGNTIYS.

This clonotype was recorded many times. The chain uses TRBV20-1 and TRBJ2-7, with D tentatively TRBD2 (6 bases). The CDR3 has 14 residues. V was shortened by 4 bases and J by 0 bases, with 13 bases between the two germline ends. Germline CDR1 DFQATT, CDR2 SNEGSKA (reference sequence). CDR3 in DNA: TGCAGTGCTACAGTGCGGGGCGGCTCCTACGAGCAGTACTTC. Its translation is CSATVRGGSYEQYF.

This clonotype has just a few counts. The V and J genes are TRBV7-9 and TRBJ2-1; D perhaps matches TRBD2 (6 bases). CDR3 length: 15 residues. CDR1 is SEHNR and CDR2 is FQNEAQ in the germline V gene (reference sequence). Trimming took off 6 bases at V and 5 bases at J, with 17 bases between the two ends. In DNA form, the CDR3 reads TGTGCCAGCAGTGAGAGAACTAGCCCAAACAATGAGCAGTTCTTC. This encodes CASSERTSPNNEQFF.

This clonotype was found many times. The chain combines TRBV19 with TRBJ2-7; 8 bases fit TRBD2. This CDR3 spans 15 amino acids. Looked up from germline, CDR1 is LNHDA and CDR2 is SQIVND (reference sequence). V lost 3 bases to trimming and J lost 1 base; unmatched junction nucleotides: 5. This CDR3 is CASSISGRGSYEQYF. The CDR3 DNA sequence: TGTGCCAGTAGTATCAGCGGGAGAGGGTCCTACGAGCAGTACTTC.

This sequence joins TRBV3-1 and TRBJ2-2; D call uncertain. The CDR3 has 13 residues. CDR1 is LGHDT and CDR2 is YNNKEL in the germline V gene (reference sequence). The V end was cut by 4 bases, the J end by 3 bases, with 6 bases between. In DNA, the CDR3 is TGTGCCAGCAGCCCCTACGACACCGGGGAGCTGTTTTTT. It encodes CASSPYDTGELFF.

This clonotype was seen repeatedly, ten times or more. The chain uses TRBV6-2 or TRBV6-3 and TRBJ2-1, with D maybe TRBD2 (5 bases). This CDR3 has 16 amino acids. Germline-derived CDR1 and CDR2 are MNHEY and SVGEGT. Trimming pared 5 bases from V and 2 bases from J, leaving 16 bases between. The CDR3 bases are TGTGCCAGCAGTCACACCGCGCGGGCCACCTACAATGAGCAGTTCTTC. It translates to CASSHTARATYNEQFF.

This clonotype has a count of ten or more. V gene TRBV19 combines with J gene TRBJ1-1, with no clear D. Between the trimmed V and J ends, which lost 3 bases and 4 bases, there was a span of 12 bases. From germline, CDR1 is LNHDA and CDR2 SQIVND (reference sequence). This CDR3 contains 14 residues. CDR3 in amino acids: CASSITGSFTEAFF. The CDR3 DNA reads as TGTGCCAGTAGTATTACGGGGTCGTTCACTGAAGCTTTCTTT.

This clonotype was seen ten or more times. The rearrangement uses TRBV12-3 or TRBV12-4 and TRBJ1-5; D not resolved. The V gene lost 0 bases and the J gene lost 5 bases, with 5 bases spanning the gap. This CDR3 region has 13 residues. The CDR3 spells CASSLALDQPQHF. In DNA form, the CDR3 reads TGTGCCAGCAGTTTAGCGCTAGATCAGCCCCAGCATTTT.

For this clonotype: This may come from a read error, since a much larger clone is one base off. This chain joins TRBV27 and TRBJ1-5; D is ambiguous. Germline loops: CDR1 MNHEY, CDR2 SMNVEV (reference sequence). CDR3 length: 15 residues. This chain's CDR3 is CASSAAGYVIQPLHF. The CDR3 nucleotides read TGTGCCAGCAGTGCCGCCGGGTACGTGATTCAGCCCCTGCATTTT.

This clonotype was recorded many times. The rearrangement joins TRBV19 to TRBJ2-3; TRBD1 aligns across 9 bases. Germline-derived CDR1 and CDR2 are LNHDA and SQIVND (reference sequence). The CDR3 extends over 14 amino acids. The J segment lost 8 bases and the V segment lost 6 bases, leaving 9 bases of the junction unmatched. CDR3 residues: CASRTTGGEVTQYF. In DNA form, the CDR3 reads TGTGCCAGTAGGACGACAGGGGGGGAGGTTACGCAGTATTTT.

This clonotype was seen many times. The rearrangement uses TRBV12-3 or TRBV12-4 and TRBJ1-1; possibly TRBD1 for D (6 bases). V was trimmed by 4 bases and J by 3 bases, leaving 9 bases between them. This CDR3 has 13 amino acids. The CDR3 region is CASSYNRDTEAFF. CDR3 coding DNA: TGTGCCAGCAGTTACAACAGGGACACTGAAGCTTTCTTT.

This clonotype showed up many times. The V gene is TRBV2, the J gene TRBJ1-5, with a weak D call TRBD1 (6 bases). Germline V gene sequence: CDR1 SNHLY, CDR2 FYNNEI. Trimming removed 5 bases from V and 0 bases from J, with 11 bases in between. The CDR3 length is 15 residues. DNA of the CDR3: TGTGCCAGCAGTCCGGACAGTAATAGCAATCAGCCCCAGCATTTT. Protein: CASSPDSNSNQPQHF.

This clonotype was seen at least ten times. The genes are TRBV7-9 and TRBJ2-3; D possibly corresponds to TRBD1 (6 bases). Germline V gene data show CDR1 as SEHNR and CDR2 as FQNEAQ (reference sequence). Trimming removed 5 bases from V and 0 bases from J, with 12 bases in between. The CDR3 runs to 15 residues. This CDR3 reads CASSRQAGSTDTQYF. The DNA of the CDR3 is TGTGCCAGCAGCCGACAGGCTGGGAGCACAGATACGCAGTATTTT. The variable domain in full, completed from reference TRBV7-9 and TRBJ2-3, reads DTGVSQNPRHKITKRGQNVTFRCDPISEHNRLYWYRQTLGQGPEFLTYFQNEAQLEKSRLLSDRFSAERPKGSFSTLEIQRTEQGDSAMYLCASSRQAGSTDTQYFGPGTRLTVL.

This clonotype was found many times. The chain is built from TRBV13 and TRBJ2-3; D assignment may be TRBD1 or TRBD2 (5 bases each). The V gene's germline CDR1 is PRHDT and CDR2 FYEKMQ (reference sequence). The CDR3 contains 15 residues. With 4 bases removed from V and 1 base from J, the gap between germline ends came to 12 bases. CDR3: CASSSGTDRTDTQYF. CDR3 sequence (DNA): TGTGCCAGCAGCTCAGGGACCGACCGCACAGATACGCAGTATTTT.

The V and J genes are TRBV7-2 and TRBJ1-2; D is perhaps TRBD1 (6 bases). Trimming cost V 4 bases and J 5 bases, with 14 bases left between them. The CDR3 is 14 amino acids. The germline V gene has CDR1 SGHTA and CDR2 FQGNSA. CDR3 loop: CASSSRTEVYGYTF. For the CDR3, the DNA is TGTGCCAGCAGCTCAAGGACAGAAGTATATGGCTACACCTTC.

This clonotype was detected ten times or more. This chain joins TRBV20-1 and TRBJ1-1; TRBD1 matches 7 bases. With V trimmed by 0 bases and J by 4 bases, 8 bases remained unmatched. This CDR3 is built from 15 residues. Germline assignment: CDR1 DFQATT and CDR2 SNEGSKA (reference sequence). CDR3: CSARDRYRGTTEAFF. The CDR3 nucleotides read TGCAGTGCTAGAGATCGGTACAGGGGAACCACTGAAGCTTTCTTT.

This clonotype was detected a few times. The CDR3 region is CASSQGIKAGNTDTQYF. CDR3 sequence (DNA): TGCGCCAGCAGCCAAGGGATTAAGGCAGGGAACACAGATACGCAGTATTTT. The chain combines TRBV4-1 with TRBJ2-3, with TRBD1 as a possible D gene (5 bases). CDR1 is MGHRA and CDR2 is YSYEKL in the germline V gene. The length of the CDR3 is 17 residues. Deletions cut 1 base from V and 2 bases from J, with 16 bases between.

On this clonotype itself: A much larger clonotype is one base distant, so this may be a read error. The chain couples TRBV5-1 to TRBJ2-1, with 8 bases that match TRBD1. The CDR3 is 15 residues long. V shed 3 bases, J shed 10 bases, and the junction held 12 bases outside the gene matches. The germline CDR1 and CDR2 sequences are SGHRS and YFSETQ. The CDR3 DNA is TGCGCCAGCAGCTCAGCCCGGGACAGGACCTACGAGCAGTTCTTC. Encoded protein: CASSSARDRTYEQFF.